This TCR beta chain was profiled in a study of blood T cell repertoires in COVID-19. Across the study: Spain, Italy and the United States supplied samples that represented acute and convalescent COVID-19.

The repertoire was sequenced with immunoSEQ multiplex PCR; TCRdb's copy has only in-frame clones and lacks some. Of approximately 450,000 clones in the sample, about 85% were seen once. This study enrolled people aged about 18 to 100 from around 26 US geographic areas. Cohort allocation depended upon clinical history that participants reported. Germline values: CDR1 LGHNA, CDR2 YSLEER. This CDR3 region has 16 residues. V was clipped by 0 bases and J by 9 bases; unmatched bases: 4. The sample was PBMCs or T cells enriched from blood (not recorded which). The source is a woman aged 18-29 years with acute COVID-19. V usage is TRBV4-3 and J usage is TRBJ2-1; TRBD2 matches at 14 bases. The CDR3 region is CASSQDRGLAGAEQFF. The DNA of the CDR3 is TGCGCCAGCAGCCAAGATAGGGGACTAGCGGGAGCTGAGCAGTTCTTC.